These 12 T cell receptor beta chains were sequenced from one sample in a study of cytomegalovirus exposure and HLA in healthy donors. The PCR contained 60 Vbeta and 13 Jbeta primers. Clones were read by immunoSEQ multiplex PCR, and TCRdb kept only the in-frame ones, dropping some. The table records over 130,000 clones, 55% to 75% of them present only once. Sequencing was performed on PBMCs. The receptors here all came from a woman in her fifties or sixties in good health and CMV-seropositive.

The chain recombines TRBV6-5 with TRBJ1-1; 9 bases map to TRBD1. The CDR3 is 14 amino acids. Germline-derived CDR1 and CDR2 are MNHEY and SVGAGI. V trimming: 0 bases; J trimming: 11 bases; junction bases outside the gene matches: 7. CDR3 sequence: CASSYSTGGSVAFF. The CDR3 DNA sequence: TGTGCCAGCAGTTACTCGACAGGGGGATCGGTCGCTTTCTTT.

Here the CDR3 DNA reads TGTGCCAGCACCCAGTTTTATGCGGACAGTAGCCAAGAGACCCAGTACTTC. Its translation: CASTQFYADSSQETQYF. This chain links TRBV28 with TRBJ2-5; tentative D call: TRBD1 (6 bases). From germline, CDR1 is MDHEN and CDR2 SYDVKM. The CDR3 totals 17 residues. V was shortened by 7 bases and J by 1 base, with 22 bases between the two germline ends.

In nucleotides, the CDR3 is TGTGCCAGCAGCTTAGATAGCGGGAGGGCCGGATACAATGAGCAGTTCTTC. It encodes CASSLDSGRAGYNEQFF. The chain has TRBV7-9 and TRBJ2-1; 11 nucleotides line up with TRBD2. Germline CDR1 and CDR2: SEHNR and FQNEAQ (reference sequence). The V gene end was trimmed by 1 base and the J gene end by 4 bases; junction bases not matched to a gene: 6. The CDR3 spans 17 residues.

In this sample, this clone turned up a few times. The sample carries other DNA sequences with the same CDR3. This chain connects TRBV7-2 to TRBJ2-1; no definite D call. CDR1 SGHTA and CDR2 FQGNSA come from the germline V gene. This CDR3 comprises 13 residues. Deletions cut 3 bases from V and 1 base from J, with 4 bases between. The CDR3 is CASSFVSYNEQFF. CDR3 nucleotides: TGTGCCAGCAGCTTTGTATCCTACAATGAGCAGTTCTTC.

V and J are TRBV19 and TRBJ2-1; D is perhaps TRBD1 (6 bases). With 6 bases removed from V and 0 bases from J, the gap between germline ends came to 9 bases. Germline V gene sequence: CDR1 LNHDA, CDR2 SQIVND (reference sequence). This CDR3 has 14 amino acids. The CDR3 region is CASRTGISYNEQFF. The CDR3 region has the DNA TGTGCCAGTAGAACAGGGATCTCCTACAATGAGCAGTTCTTC.

CDR3 bases: TGTGCCAGCAGCTACGAGGATACGCAGTATTTT. Translated, it gives CASSYEDTQYF. The chain couples TRBV5-5 to TRBJ2-3; D not certain. Germline CDR1 reads SGHKS; CDR2 reads YYEKEE (reference sequence). CDR3 length equals 11 residues. Trimming stripped 3 bases from V and 6 bases from J, with 5 bases between.

CDR3: CASSSRTSGRSDTQYF. The CDR3 region has the DNA TGTGCCAGCAGCTCGAGGACTAGCGGGAGGTCAGATACGCAGTATTTT. The chain carries TRBV11-2 and TRBJ2-3; TRBD2 matches at 14 bases. CDR1 is SGHAT and CDR2 is FQNNGV in the germline V gene. V shed 4 bases, J shed 4 bases, and the junction held 4 bases outside the gene matches. The CDR3 loop spans 16 amino acids.

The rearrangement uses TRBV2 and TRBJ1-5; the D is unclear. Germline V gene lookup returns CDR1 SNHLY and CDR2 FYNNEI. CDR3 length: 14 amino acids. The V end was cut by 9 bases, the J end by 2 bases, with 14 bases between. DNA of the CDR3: TGTGCCAGTAGGATAGCCTGGGGCAATCAGCCCCAGCATTTT. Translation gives CASRIAWGNQPQHF.

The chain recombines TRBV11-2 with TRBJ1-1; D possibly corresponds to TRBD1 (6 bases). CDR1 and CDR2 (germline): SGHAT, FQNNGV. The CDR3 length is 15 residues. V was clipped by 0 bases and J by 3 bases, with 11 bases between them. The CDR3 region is CASSLDRGWDTEAFF. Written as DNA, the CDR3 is TGTGCCAGCAGCTTAGATAGGGGGTGGGACACTGAAGCTTTCTTT.

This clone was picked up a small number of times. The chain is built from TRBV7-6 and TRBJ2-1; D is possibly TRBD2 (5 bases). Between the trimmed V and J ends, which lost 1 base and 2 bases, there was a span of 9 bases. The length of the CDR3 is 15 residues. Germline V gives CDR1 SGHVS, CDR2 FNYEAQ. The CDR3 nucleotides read TGTGCCAGCAGCTTAGGTGGAGGCCCCTACAATGAGCAGTTCTTC. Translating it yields CASSLGGGPYNEQFF.

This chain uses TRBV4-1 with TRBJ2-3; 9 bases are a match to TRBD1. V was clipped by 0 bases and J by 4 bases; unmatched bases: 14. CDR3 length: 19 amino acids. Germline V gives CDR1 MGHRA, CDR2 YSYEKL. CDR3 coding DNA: TGCGCCAGCAGCCAAGACCGGCCGCATGGGACAGGGACTTCAGATACGCAGTATTTT. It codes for CASSQDRPHGTGTSDTQYF.

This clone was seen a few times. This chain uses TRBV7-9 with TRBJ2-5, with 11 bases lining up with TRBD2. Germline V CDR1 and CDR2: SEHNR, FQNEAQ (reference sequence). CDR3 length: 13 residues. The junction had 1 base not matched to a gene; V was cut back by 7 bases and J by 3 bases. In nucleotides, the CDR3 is TGTGCCAGCAAGGGACTAGCGGAAGAGACCCAGTACTTC. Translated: CASKGLAEETQYF. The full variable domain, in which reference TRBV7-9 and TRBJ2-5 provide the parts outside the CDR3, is DTGVSQNPRHKITKRGQNVTFRCDPISEHNRLYWYRQTLGQGPEFLTYFQNEAQLEKSRLLSDRFSAERPKGSFSTLEIQRTEQGDSAMYLCASKGLAEETQYFGPGTRLLVL.